This T cell receptor (beta chain) emerged from a study of blood T cell repertoires in COVID-19. On the study more broadly: Some COVID-19 samples were acute and others convalescent; all came from the United States, Italy and Spain. Sample material is recorded as cDNA or gDNA derived from T cells, B-cell-depleted T cells, or PBMCs.

Original data processing: Amplifying reference gene primers gave estimates of nucleated cell counts. Assay: immunoSEQ multiplex PCR; the TCRdb copy retains only in-frame clones and omits some. The DNA was the basis for D and trimming; V, J and clone size are from that table. The sample includes about 200,000 clones, 60% to 85% of them seen just once. The sample consisted of peripheral blood. The TCR was taken from a woman aged 70-85 years with acute or convalescent COVID-19.

The DNA for the CDR3 is TGTGCCAGCAGCTCCGTTAAAGCGGGAGGGGGCGATACGCAGTATTTT. Translation: CASSSVKAGGGDTQYF. The chain has TRBV7-3 and TRBJ2-3; 10 bases line up with TRBD2. The CDR3 runs to 16 residues. CDR1 SGHTA and CDR2 FQGTGA come from the germline V gene. V lost 4 bases to trimming and J lost 6 bases; unmatched junction nucleotides: 10.